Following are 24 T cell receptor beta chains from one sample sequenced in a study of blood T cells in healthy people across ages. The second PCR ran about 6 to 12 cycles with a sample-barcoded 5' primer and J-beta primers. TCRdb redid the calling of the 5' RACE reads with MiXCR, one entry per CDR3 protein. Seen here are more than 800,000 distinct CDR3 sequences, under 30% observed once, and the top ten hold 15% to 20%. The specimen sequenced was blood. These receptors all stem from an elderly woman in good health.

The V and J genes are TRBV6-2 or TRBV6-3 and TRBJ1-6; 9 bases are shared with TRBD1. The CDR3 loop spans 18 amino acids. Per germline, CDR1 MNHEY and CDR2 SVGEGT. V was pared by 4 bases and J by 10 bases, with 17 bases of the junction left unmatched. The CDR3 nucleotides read TGTGCCAGCAGTTCGTCGCCGGGACAGGGTAGGCAAGGGTCACCCCTCCACTTT. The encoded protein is CASSSSPGQGRQGSPLHF.

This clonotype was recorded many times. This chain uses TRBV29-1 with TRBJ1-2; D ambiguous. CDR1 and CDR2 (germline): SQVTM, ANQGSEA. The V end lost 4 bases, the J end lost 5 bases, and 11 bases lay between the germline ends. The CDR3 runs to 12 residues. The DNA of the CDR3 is TGCAGCGTTGGGCAGTCACCTTATGGCTACACCTTC. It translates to CSVGQSPYGYTF.

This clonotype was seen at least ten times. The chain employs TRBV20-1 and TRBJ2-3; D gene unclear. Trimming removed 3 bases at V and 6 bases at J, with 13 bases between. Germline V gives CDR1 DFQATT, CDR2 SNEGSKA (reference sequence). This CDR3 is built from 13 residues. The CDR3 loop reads CSASYGPDDTQYF. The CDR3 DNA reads TGCAGTGCTAGTTACGGACCGGATGATACGCAGTATTTT.

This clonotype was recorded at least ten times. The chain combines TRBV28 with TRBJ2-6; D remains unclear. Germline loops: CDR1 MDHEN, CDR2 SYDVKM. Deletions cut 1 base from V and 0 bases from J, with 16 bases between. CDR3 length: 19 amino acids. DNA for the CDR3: TGTGCCAGCAGTTTATCGGCAGGCTGGGATTACTCTGGGGCCAACGTCCTGACTTTC. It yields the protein CASSLSAGWDYSGANVLTF.

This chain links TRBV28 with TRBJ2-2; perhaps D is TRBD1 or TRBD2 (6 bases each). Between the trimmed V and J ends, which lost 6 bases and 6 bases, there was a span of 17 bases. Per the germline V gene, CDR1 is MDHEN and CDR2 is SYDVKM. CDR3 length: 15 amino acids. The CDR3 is CASSPGAEGAGELFF. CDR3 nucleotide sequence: TGTGCCAGCAGCCCGGGCGCGGAGGGGGCCGGGGAGCTGTTTTTT.

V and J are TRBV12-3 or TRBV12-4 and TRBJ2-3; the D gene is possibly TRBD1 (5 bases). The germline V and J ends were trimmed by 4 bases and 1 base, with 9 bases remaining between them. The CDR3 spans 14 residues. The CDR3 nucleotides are TGTGCCAGCAGTTCACAGGATGGCACAGATACGCAGTATTTT. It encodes CASSSQDGTDTQYF.

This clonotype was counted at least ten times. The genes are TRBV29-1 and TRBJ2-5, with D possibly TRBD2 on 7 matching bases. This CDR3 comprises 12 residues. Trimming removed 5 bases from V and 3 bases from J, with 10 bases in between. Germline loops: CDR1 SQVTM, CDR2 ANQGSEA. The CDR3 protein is CSVKGGKETQYF. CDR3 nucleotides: TGCAGCGTTAAGGGGGGGAAAGAGACCCAGTACTTC.

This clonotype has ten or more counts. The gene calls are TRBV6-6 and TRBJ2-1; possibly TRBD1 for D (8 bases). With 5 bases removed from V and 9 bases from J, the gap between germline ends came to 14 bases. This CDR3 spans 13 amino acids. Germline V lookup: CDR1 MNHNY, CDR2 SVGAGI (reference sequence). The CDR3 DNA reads TGTGCCAGCAGTAAACAGGGGGGGGGTGAGCAGTTCTTC. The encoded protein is CASSKQGGGEQFF.

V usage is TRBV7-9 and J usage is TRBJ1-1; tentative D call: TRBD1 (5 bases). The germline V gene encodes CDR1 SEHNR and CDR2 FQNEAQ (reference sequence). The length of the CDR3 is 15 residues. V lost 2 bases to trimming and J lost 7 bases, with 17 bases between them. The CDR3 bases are TGTGCCAGCAGCTTAATTGGGGGGAGGAGTGGTGAAGCTTTCTTT. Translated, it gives CASSLIGGRSGEAFF.

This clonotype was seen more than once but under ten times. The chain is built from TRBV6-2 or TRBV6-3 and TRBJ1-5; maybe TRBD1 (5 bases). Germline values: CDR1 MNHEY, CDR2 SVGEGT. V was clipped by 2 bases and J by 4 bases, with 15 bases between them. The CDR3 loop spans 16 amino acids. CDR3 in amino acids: CASSYRSARANQPQHF. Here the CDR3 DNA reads TGTGCCAGCAGTTACCGTTCCGCCAGGGCAAATCAGCCCCAGCATTTT.

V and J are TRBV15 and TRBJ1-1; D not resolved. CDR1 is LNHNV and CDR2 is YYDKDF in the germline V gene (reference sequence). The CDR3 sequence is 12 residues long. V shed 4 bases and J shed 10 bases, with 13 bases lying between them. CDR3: CATSNGGIGAFF. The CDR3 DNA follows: TGTGCCACCAGCAATGGAGGTATAGGAGCTTTCTTT.

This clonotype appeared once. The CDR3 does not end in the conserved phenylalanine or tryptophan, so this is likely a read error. CDR3 protein: CASSYSIVYGYTV. For the CDR3, the DNA is TGTGCCAGCAGTTACTCGATAGTTTATGGCTACACCGTC. The V gene is TRBV6-6, the J gene TRBJ1-2; D not resolved. This CDR3 has 13 residues. With 0 bases removed from V and 5 bases from J, the gap between germline ends came to 7 bases. From germline, CDR1 is MNHNY and CDR2 SVGAGI (reference sequence).

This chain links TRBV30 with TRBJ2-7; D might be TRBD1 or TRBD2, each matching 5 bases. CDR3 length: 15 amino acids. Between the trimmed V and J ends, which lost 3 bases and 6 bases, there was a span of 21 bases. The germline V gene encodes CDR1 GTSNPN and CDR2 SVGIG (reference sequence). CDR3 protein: CAWRGETTLWGEQYF. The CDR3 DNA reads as TGTGCCTGGAGGGGGGAGACTACATTATGGGGCGAGCAGTACTTC. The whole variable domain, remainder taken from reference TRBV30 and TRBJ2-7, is SQTIHQWPATLVQPVGSPLSLECTVEGTSNPNLYWYRQAAGRGLQLLFYSVGIGQISSEVPQNLSASRPQDRQFILSSKKLLLSDSGFYLCAWRGETTLWGEQYFGPGTRLTVT.

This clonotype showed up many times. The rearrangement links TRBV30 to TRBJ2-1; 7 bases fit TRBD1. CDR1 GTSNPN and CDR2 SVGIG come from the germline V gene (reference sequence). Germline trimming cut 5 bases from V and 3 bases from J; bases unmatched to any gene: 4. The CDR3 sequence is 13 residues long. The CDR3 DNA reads TGTGCCTGGTACAGGGGAGACTACAATGAGCAGTTCTTC. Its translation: CAWYRGDYNEQFF. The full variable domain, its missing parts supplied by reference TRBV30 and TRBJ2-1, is SQTIHQWPATLVQPVGSPLSLECTVEGTSNPNLYWYRQAAGRGLQLLFYSVGIGQISSEVPQNLSASRPQDRQFILSSKKLLLSDSGFYLCAWYRGDYNEQFFGPGTRLTVL.

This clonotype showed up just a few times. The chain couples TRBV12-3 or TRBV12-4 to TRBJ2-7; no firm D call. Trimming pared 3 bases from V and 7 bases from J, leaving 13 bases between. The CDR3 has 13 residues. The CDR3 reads CASSFMVSGEQYF. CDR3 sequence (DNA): TGTGCCAGCAGTTTTATGGTATCTGGTGAGCAGTACTTC.

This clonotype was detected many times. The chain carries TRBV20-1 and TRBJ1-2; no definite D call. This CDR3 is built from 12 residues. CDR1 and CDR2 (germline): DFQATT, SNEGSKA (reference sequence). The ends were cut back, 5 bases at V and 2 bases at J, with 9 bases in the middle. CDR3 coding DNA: TGCAGTGCTCTCACTGCCAACTATGGCTACACCTTC. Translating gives CSALTANYGYTF.

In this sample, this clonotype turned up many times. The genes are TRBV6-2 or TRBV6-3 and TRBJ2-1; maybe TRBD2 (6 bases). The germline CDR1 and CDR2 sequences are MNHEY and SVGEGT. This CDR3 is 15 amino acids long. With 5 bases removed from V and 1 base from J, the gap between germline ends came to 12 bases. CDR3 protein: CASSARGRSYNEQFF. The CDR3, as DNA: TGTGCCAGCAGTGCCCGGGGGAGGTCCTACAATGAGCAGTTCTTC.

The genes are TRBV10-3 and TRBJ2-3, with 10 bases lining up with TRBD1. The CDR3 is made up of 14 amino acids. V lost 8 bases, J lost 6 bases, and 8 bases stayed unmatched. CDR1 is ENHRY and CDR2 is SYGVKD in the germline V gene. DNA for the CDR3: TGTGCCATCCGGACAGGGGGGGAGTTCGATACGCAGTATTTT. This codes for CAIRTGGEFDTQYF.

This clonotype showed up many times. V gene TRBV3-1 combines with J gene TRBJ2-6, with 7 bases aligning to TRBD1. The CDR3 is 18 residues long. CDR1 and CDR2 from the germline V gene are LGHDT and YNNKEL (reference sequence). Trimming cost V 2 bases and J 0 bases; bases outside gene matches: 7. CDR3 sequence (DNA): TGTGCCAGCAGCCAAAGGACAGGATTTAACTCTGGGGCCAACGTCCTGACTTTC. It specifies CASSQRTGFNSGANVLTF.

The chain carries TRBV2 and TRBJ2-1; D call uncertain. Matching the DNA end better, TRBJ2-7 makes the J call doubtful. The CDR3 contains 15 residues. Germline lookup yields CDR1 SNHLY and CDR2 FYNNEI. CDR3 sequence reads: CASSVARSSYNEQYF. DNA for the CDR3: TGTGCCAGCAGTGTGGCACGGAGCTCCTACAATGAGCAGTACTTC.

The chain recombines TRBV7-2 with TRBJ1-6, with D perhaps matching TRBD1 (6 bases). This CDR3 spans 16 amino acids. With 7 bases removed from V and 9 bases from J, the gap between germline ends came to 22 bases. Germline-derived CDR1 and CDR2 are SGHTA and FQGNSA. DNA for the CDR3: TGTGCCAGCATGCCTAAGGGGGGTGGACGTCCTTCACCCCTCCACTTT. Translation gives CASMPKGGGRPSPLHF.

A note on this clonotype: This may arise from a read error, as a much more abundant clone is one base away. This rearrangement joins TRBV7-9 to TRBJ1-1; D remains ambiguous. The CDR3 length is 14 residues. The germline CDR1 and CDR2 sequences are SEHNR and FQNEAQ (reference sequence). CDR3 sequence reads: CANSLGSDLTEAFF. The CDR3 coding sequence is TGTGCCAACAGCTTAGGGTCGGACCTCACTGAAGCTTTCTTT.

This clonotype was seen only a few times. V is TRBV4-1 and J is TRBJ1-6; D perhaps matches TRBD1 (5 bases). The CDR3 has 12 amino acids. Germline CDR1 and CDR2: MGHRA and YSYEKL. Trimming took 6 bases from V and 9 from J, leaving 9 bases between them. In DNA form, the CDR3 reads TGCGCCAGCAGAGGGGATACTTCACCCCTCCACTTT. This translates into CASRGDTSPLHF.

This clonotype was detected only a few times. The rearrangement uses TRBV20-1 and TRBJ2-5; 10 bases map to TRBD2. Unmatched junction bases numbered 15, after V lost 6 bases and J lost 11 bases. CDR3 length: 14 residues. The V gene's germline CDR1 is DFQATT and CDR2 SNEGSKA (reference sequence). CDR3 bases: TGCAGTGCAGCCCCCGGGACTAGCGACAATGAGCAGTACTTC. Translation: CSAAPGTSDNEQYF.